The entry below describes one T cell receptor (beta chain). Its antigen is not known. Clones were sequenced by immunoSEQ multiplex PCR, and TCRdb holds only the in-frame ones, with some missing. The repertoire includes approximately 200,000 clones, roughly 84% of them detected once, and roughly 7% sits in the top ten. Germline-derived CDR1 and CDR2 are SNHLY and FYNNEI. Trimming cost V 6 bases and J 6 bases, with 10 bases left between them. CDR3 length: 12 residues. This entry belongs to a study of cytomegalovirus exposure and HLA in healthy donors. Findings of the study overall: Subsequent analysis found a tendency for first-cohort TCR clusters to co-occur within the 110 or so validation repertoires. Investigators reported approximately 170 TCR beta chains as tied to cytomegalovirus.

The TCR originated in a man aged 18 to 35 in good health and CMV-seropositive. Sequencing was performed on PBMCs. V is TRBV2 and J is TRBJ2-3; TRBD2 might be the D (5 bases). The CDR3 region is CASSAGSDTQYF. CDR3 bases: TGTGCCAGCAGCGCGGGCTCCGATACGCAGTATTTT.